The 28 T cell receptor beta chains presented below share a single source sample, sequenced in a study of cytomegalovirus exposure and HLA in healthy donors. Assay: immunoSEQ multiplex PCR; the TCRdb copy retains only in-frame clones and omits some. The table has tens of thousands of clones, around 92% seen once. The sequenced material came from PBMCs. The source is a woman younger than 30 in good health and CMV-seronegative.

The CDR3 region is CASRERESHEQYF. In DNA, the CDR3 is TGCGCCAGCAGAGAAAGGGAGTCCCACGAGCAGTACTTC. This chain joins TRBV10-2 and TRBJ2-7; D is perhaps TRBD2 (5 bases). V was pared by 6 bases and J by 5 bases, with 14 bases between. Germline V gene lookup returns CDR1 WSHSY and CDR2 SAAADI. This CDR3 comprises 13 residues.

The chain couples TRBV19 to TRBJ2-1; 8 nucleotides match TRBD1. V lost 3 bases to trimming and J lost 8 bases; unmatched junction nucleotides: 9. Germline CDR1 reads LNHDA; CDR2 reads SQIVND (reference sequence). The CDR3 totals 15 residues. In DNA form, the CDR3 reads TGTGCCAGTAGTATGGGTCAGGGGGCTTGGGATGAGCAGTTCTTC. This sequence encodes CASSMGQGAWDEQFF.

In this sample, this clone turned up once. The V gene is TRBV19, the J gene TRBJ2-3, with TRBD2 matching 7 bases. Unmatched junction bases numbered 18, after V lost 7 bases and J lost 11 bases. The CDR3 length is 15 residues. Germline V gene lookup returns CDR1 LNHDA and CDR2 SQIVND (reference sequence). The DNA of the CDR3 is TGTGCCAGTATAAGTTCCGCGGGGGAAGCTAGGGGGCAGTATTTT. The encoded protein is CASISSAGEARGQYF.

The chain combines TRBV15 with TRBJ2-3; weak D call: TRBD2 (5 bases). This CDR3 comprises 17 residues. CDR1 LNHNV and CDR2 YYDKDF come from the germline V gene (reference sequence). V lost 4 bases and J lost 5, with 22 bases in between. CDR3 loop: CATSNPPSGFGVDTQYF. CDR3 DNA: TGTGCCACCAGCAACCCCCCTTCGGGGTTTGGGGTAGATACGCAGTATTTT.

The chain is built from TRBV7-9 and TRBJ2-2; 14 positions match TRBD2. CDR3 length: 16 amino acids. Germline CDR1 reads SEHNR; CDR2 reads FQNEAQ (reference sequence). Trimming removed 5 bases from V and 11 bases from J; junction bases left unmatched: 10. The CDR3 is CASSNRLAGGTSELFF. CDR3 DNA: TGTGCCAGCAGCAATCGACTAGCGGGGGGGACAAGCGAGCTGTTTTTT.

This sequence joins TRBV23-1 and TRBJ2-7; D not certain. TRBV23-1 is an ORF; its function is uncertain. This CDR3 spans 14 amino acids. Deletions cut 0 bases from V and 4 bases from J, with 10 bases between. The CDR3 sequence: CASSQSDSRYEQYF. CDR3 in DNA: TGCGCCAGCAGTCAATCTGACTCCCGGTACGAGCAGTACTTC.

This clone has more than one count but fewer than ten. This chain links TRBV27 with TRBJ2-7, with 15 bases aligning to TRBD2. V was clipped by 5 bases and J by 6 bases; unmatched bases: 11. CDR3 length equals 17 residues. CDR1 MNHEY and CDR2 SMNVEV come from the germline V gene (reference sequence). The CDR3 nucleotides are TGTGCCAGCAGTCCCCTTTGGACTAGCGGGGGGGCGATCGAGCAGTACTTC. It encodes CASSPLWTSGGAIEQYF.

V and J are TRBV28 and TRBJ2-6; TRBD1 matches 7 bases. This CDR3 region has 17 residues. With 5 bases clipped from V and 1 base from J, the junction kept 8 bases outside the gene matches. Germline CDR1 and CDR2: MDHEN and SYDVKM. CDR3 sequence reads: CASSVPGQLSGANVLTF. CDR3 DNA: TGTGCCAGCAGTGTGCCGGGACAGCTTTCTGGGGCCAACGTCCTGACTTTC.

This clone came up once. The genes are TRBV30 and TRBJ1-2; D is undetermined. V lost 0 bases to trimming and J lost 9 bases, with 8 bases between them. This CDR3 contains 11 residues. Germline CDR1 is GTSNPN and CDR2 is SVGIG (reference sequence). Here the CDR3 reads CAWSVKESYTF. The CDR3 region has the DNA TGTGCCTGGAGTGTAAAGGAGAGCTACACCTTC.

This clone has just one count. The chain has TRBV4-1 and TRBJ2-3; D may be TRBD2 (6 bases). Trimming shortened V by 0 bases and J by 2 bases, and 15 bases separated the two germline ends. The CDR3 totals 17 residues. CDR1 and CDR2 from the germline V gene are MGHRA and YSYEKL. The CDR3 nucleotides are TGCGCCAGCAGCCAAGATTGGGGAGCGGGCTACACAGATACGCAGTATTTT. Encoded protein: CASSQDWGAGYTDTQYF.

This chain joins TRBV29-1 and TRBJ1-2, with D perhaps matching TRBD1 (6 bases). The V end was cut by 5 bases, the J end by 6 bases, with 16 bases between. The CDR3 length is 13 residues. CDR1 and CDR2 (germline): SQVTM, ANQGSEA. The CDR3 coding sequence is TGCAGCGTTTCTACCGCAGGGGTACATGGCTACACCTTC. Amino acid sequence: CSVSTAGVHGYTF.

J is TRBJ2-3 and V is TRBV7-8; 7 bases are shared with TRBD1. V was clipped by 5 bases and J by 0 bases; unmatched bases: 11. CDR1 and CDR2 from the germline V gene are SGHVS and FQNEAQ. This CDR3 is 17 amino acids long. CDR3 bases: TGTGCCAGCAGCCCGGACAGGTGGGGAGTTAGCACAGATACGCAGTATTTT. Protein product: CASSPDRWGVSTDTQYF.

This chain connects TRBV18 to TRBJ1-2; possible D gene TRBD1, 6 bases. Per germline, CDR1 KGHSH and CDR2 LQKENI. This CDR3 comprises 14 residues. Trimming pared 3 bases from V and 4 bases from J, leaving 12 bases between. CDR3 loop: CASSPKDSGYGYTF. The CDR3 DNA reads TGTGCCAGCTCACCCAAGGACAGCGGCTATGGCTACACCTTC.

The rearrangement links TRBV18 to TRBJ2-5, with D possibly matching TRBD1 (6 bases). CDR1 is KGHSH and CDR2 is LQKENI in the germline V gene. The CDR3 is 13 amino acids. The ends were cut back, 2 bases at V and 4 bases at J, with 8 bases in the middle. The CDR3 here is CASSPARGETQYF. DNA for the CDR3: TGTGCCAGCTCACCAGCCAGGGGAGAGACCCAGTACTTC.

This sequence joins TRBV5-4 and TRBJ1-2; D remains unclear. Per the germline V gene, CDR1 is SGHNT and CDR2 is YYREEE (reference sequence). The CDR3 length is 12 residues. The V and J ends lost 0 bases and 12 bases respectively, with 12 bases between them. The CDR3 coding sequence is TGTGCCAGCAGCTTGGTGGGAGGCGGCCACACCTTC. Its translation: CASSLVGGGHTF. Using reference TRBV5-4 and TRBJ1-2 for the parts outside the CDR3, the full variable domain is ETGVTQSPTHLIKTRGQQVTLRCSSQSGHNTVSWYQQALGQGPQFIFQYYREEENGRGNFPPRFSGLQFPNYSSELNVNALELDDSALYLCASSLVGGGHTFGSGTRLTVV.

This sequence joins TRBV10-1 and TRBJ2-1, with 10 bases lining up with TRBD2. The germline V gene has CDR1 WNHNN and CDR2 SYGVQD (reference sequence). The CDR3 sequence is 19 residues long. Trimming took 4 bases from V and 1 from J; bases not matched to a gene: 13. The DNA for the CDR3 is TGCGCCAGCAGTGCGGCTAGCGGGAGTATCGGAGGGTCCTACAATGAGCAGTTCTTC. Translated, it gives CASSAASGSIGGSYNEQFF.

The chain couples TRBV29-1 to TRBJ2-7; 9 bases align to TRBD1. CDR1 and CDR2 (germline): SQVTM, ANQGSEA. The CDR3 consists of 12 residues. Here the CDR3 DNA reads TGCGGGGGAGGACAGGGGTTTTACGAGCAGTACTTC. It encodes CGGGQGFYEQYF.

V usage is TRBV28 and J usage is TRBJ1-1; D is possibly TRBD1 (5 bases). Trimming removed 6 bases from V and 3 bases from J, with 17 bases in between. Germline V lookup: CDR1 MDHEN, CDR2 SYDVKM. The CDR3 length is 15 residues. CDR3 DNA: TGTGCCAGCAGCCGATGGGGGGACGGGTACACTGAAGCTTTCTTT. Its protein is CASSRWGDGYTEAFF.

The chain employs TRBV27 and TRBJ1-1; a weak D match, TRBD1 (6 bases). This CDR3 contains 15 residues. From germline, CDR1 is MNHEY and CDR2 SMNVEV (reference sequence). V was shortened by 4 bases and J by 0 bases, with 12 bases between the two germline ends. The CDR3 DNA reads as TGTGCCAGCAGTTCCCCGCGGGGGCTGAACACTGAAGCTTTCTTT. Translation: CASSSPRGLNTEAFF.

The gene calls are TRBV2 and TRBJ2-1, with D unresolved. V was pared by 6 bases and J by 5 bases, with 11 bases between. CDR1 is SNHLY and CDR2 is FYNNEI in the germline V gene. The CDR3 spans 13 residues. The DNA of the CDR3 is TGTGCCAGCAGAGTCGGTCCGAACAATGAGCAGTTCTTC. Encoded protein: CASRVGPNNEQFF. Full variable domain (outside the CDR3, taken from reference TRBV2 and TRBJ2-1): EPEVTQTPSHQVTQMGQEVILRCVPISNHLYFYWYRQILGQKVEFLVSFYNNEISEKSEIFDDQFSVERPDGSNFTLKIRSTKLEDSAMYFCASRVGPNNEQFFGPGTRLTVL.

This clone was found once. V is TRBV6-1 and J is TRBJ1-5, with 7 bases that match TRBD1. Germline CDR1 and CDR2: MNHNS and SASEGT. V gave up 5 bases and J gave up 5 bases; unmatched junction bases: 6. The CDR3 length is 14 residues. DNA of the CDR3: TGTGCCAGCAGTTCACAGGGGAGTTATCAGCCCCAGCATTTT. It encodes CASSSQGSYQPQHF.

The V gene is TRBV4-1, the J gene TRBJ1-3; D possibly corresponds to TRBD1 (5 bases). Germline CDR1 is MGHRA and CDR2 is YSYEKL. The CDR3 covers 16 residues. The V gene lost 3 bases and the J gene lost 2 bases, with 14 bases spanning the gap. CDR3 nucleotides: TGCGCCAGCAGCCACCCCACGGCAGGGACTGGAAACACCATATATTTT. It codes for CASSHPTAGTGNTIYF.

This chain links TRBV5-1 with TRBJ2-1; TRBD1 is a possible D gene (5 bases). The CDR3 spans 14 residues. CDR1 and CDR2 from the germline V gene are SGHRS and YFSETQ. V was shortened by 7 bases and J by 6 bases, with 17 bases between the two germline ends. This CDR3 is CASFPSGSGNEQFF. Here the CDR3 DNA reads TGCGCCAGCTTCCCGTCAGGGTCGGGCAATGAGCAGTTCTTC.

The chain combines TRBV7-2 with TRBJ2-4, with a weak D call TRBD1 (5 bases). This CDR3 is built from 15 residues. Germline lookup yields CDR1 SGHTA and CDR2 FQGNSA. Trimming took 2 bases from V and 0 from J, leaving 8 bases between them. CDR3: CASSLMTVAKNIQYF. In DNA, the CDR3 is TGTGCCAGCAGCTTAATGACAGTAGCCAAAAACATTCAGTACTTC.

The table lists this clone with a few counts. The rearrangement uses TRBV6-1 and TRBJ2-7, with TRBD1 matching 7 bases. Germline CDR1 reads MNHNS; CDR2 reads SASEGT. V dropped 7 bases and J dropped 4; count of bases not matched to a gene: 7. There are 13 residues in the CDR3. The CDR3, as DNA: TGTGCCAGCACGACAGGGCTGGGGTACGAGCAGTACTTC. This codes for CASTTGLGYEQYF.

V usage is TRBV5-1 and J usage is TRBJ1-3; the D is unclear. The CDR3 has 14 amino acids. V was cut by 2 bases and J by 4 bases, with 10 bases left in between. Germline V gives CDR1 SGHRS, CDR2 YFSETQ. The chain's CDR3 is CASSLAGRGNTIYF. The CDR3 DNA follows: TGCGCCAGCAGCTTAGCTGGGCGAGGAAACACCATATATTTT.

Here the CDR3 reads CASSTGGGETQYF. Here the CDR3 DNA reads TGCGCCAGCAGCACCGGAGGGGGCGAGACCCAGTACTTC. The gene calls are TRBV5-1 and TRBJ2-5, with D perhaps TRBD1 (7 bases). Germline-derived CDR1 and CDR2 are SGHRS and YFSETQ. V was pared by 4 bases and J by 5 bases, with 12 bases between. The CDR3 spans 13 residues.

This clone has just one count. The V call is TRBV25-1, the J call TRBJ2-5, with D perhaps TRBD2 (5 bases). Trimming cost V 2 bases and J 5 bases, with 15 bases left between them. The CDR3 has 15 residues. The germline V gene encodes CDR1 MGHDK and CDR2 SYGVNS. For the CDR3, the DNA is TGTGCCAGCAGTGAAAAGGGCTCCGGGAAGGAGACCCAGTACTTC. It specifies CASSEKGSGKETQYF.